What follows are 3 T cell receptor beta chains derived from one specimen sequenced in a study of technical replicates of blood from a few donors. Sequencing was performed with immunoSEQ multiplex PCR; in TCRdb, only in-frame clones are kept and a portion is missing. Of roughly 12,000 clones in the sample, about 94% were seen once. The sample was PBMCs. The receptors shown here come from a human donor in good health.

Here the CDR3 reads CASTDRDGDTQYF. CDR3 in DNA: TGTGCCAGCACCGACAGGGACGGGGATACGCAGTATTTT. This chain joins TRBV11-2 and TRBJ2-3; 7 positions agree with TRBD1. The junction had 7 bases not matched to a gene; V was cut back by 7 bases and J by 6 bases. CDR1 is SGHAT, CDR2 FQNNGV, per germline. The CDR3 totals 13 residues.

The V gene is TRBV6-5, the J gene TRBJ1-1; no firm D call. CDR3 length: 14 residues. Germline loops: CDR1 MNHEY, CDR2 SVGAGI. Trimming left V 0 bases short and J 0 bases short, with 5 bases between. DNA for the CDR3: TGTGCCAGCAGTTACTCAGAGGTGAACACTGAAGCTTTCTTT. Translating gives CASSYSEVNTEAFF.

This rearrangement joins TRBV29-1 to TRBJ2-1; 11 bases match TRBD2. The length of the CDR3 is 16 residues. The trim removed 4 bases at V and 0 bases at J, leaving 5 bases unmatched. In germline, CDR1 is SQVTM, CDR2 ANQGSEA. The CDR3 here is CSVAGGLADSYNEQFF. CDR3 DNA: TGCAGCGTTGCGGGGGGACTAGCGGACTCCTACAATGAGCAGTTCTTC.